Reported below is one TCR beta chain. This sample was taken from a study of blood T cell repertoires in COVID-19. About the study: Sites in the United States, Italy and Spain provided acute and convalescent COVID-19 samples. Nucleic acid was either cDNA or gDNA, and it came from T cells, B-cell-depleted T cells, or PBMCs.

Data came from immunoSEQ multiplex PCR; TCRdb stores just in-frame clones and leaves some out. The sample includes roughly 280,000 clones, about 87% of them seen just once. CDR3 size: 16 residues. CDR1 LNHDA and CDR2 SQIVND come from the germline V gene (reference sequence). The J segment lost 6 bases and the V segment lost 6 bases, leaving 10 bases of the junction unmatched. The V call is TRBV19, the J call TRBJ2-1; TRBD2 agrees at 11 bases. What was sequenced was PBMCs or T cells enriched from blood (not recorded which). The clonotype was recovered from a woman aged 50 to 65 who had recovered from COVID-19. The CDR3 sequence is CASRSMGLAAFNEQFF. CDR3 coding DNA: TGTGCCAGTAGATCCATGGGACTAGCGGCATTCAATGAGCAGTTCTTC.